This is a list of T cell receptor beta chains from one sample in a study of response to subunit inactivated influenza vaccine. TCRdb called the RT-PCR reads again in MiXCR, with one record for every CDR3 protein. The sample consists of about 170,000 distinct CDR3 sequences, roughly 12% of them appearing once. These data were also reused for a study on T cells expressing NK-cell markers.

The material sequenced was CD8+ T cells sorted from PBMCs, taken roughly 12 days after vaccination. The receptors originated from a man aged 45-65 years who received an inactivated influenza vaccine. The CDR3 runs from the conserved cysteine through the conserved F or W. Fields, in order: V gene, J gene, D gene, CDR3 protein. A D gene is named only where the DNA matches it firmly.

TRBV6-5	TRBJ2-3	-	CASSYGTPSTDTQYF
TRBV9	TRBJ1-1	-	CASSVDDSRGTEAFF
TRBV7-9	TRBJ2-1	TRBD1	CASSWWDRGKDEQFF
TRBV5-5	TRBJ2-3	-	CASSLAVVTTDTQYF
TRBV28	TRBJ2-7	-	CASSLTGGTGEQYF
TRBV5-1	TRBJ2-7	TRBD1	CASSYISGTDYEQYF
TRBV21-1	TRBJ1-2	-	CASSNSPMCRANYGYTF
TRBV4-2	TRBJ2-3	TRBD2	CASSQAILAGITDTQYF
TRBV24-1	TRBJ1-2	-	CATSAPGTSYGYTF
TRBV12-3/TRBV12-4	TRBJ2-7	-	CASSPRMNEQYF
TRBV7-2	TRBJ2-7	-	CASSSEDRPWEQYF
TRBV29-1	TRBJ2-7	TRBD1	CSVRTGDPYEQYF
TRBV6-5	TRBJ2-2	TRBD2	CASSYSGGSWTGELFF
TRBV28	TRBJ2-3	-	CASLDRQTNTDTQYF
TRBV15	TRBJ2-7	-	CVTSRASGDYEQYF
TRBV18	TRBJ2-5	TRBD2	CASSRTREETQYF
TRBV20-1	TRBJ2-7	-	CSARARGQLSLYEQYF
TRBV6-2/TRBV6-3	TRBJ2-1	TRBD1	CASMSTGQGIYEQFF
TRBV7-6	TRBJ2-2	-	CAWGFATGELFF
TRBV10-3	TRBJ2-1	-	CAISESAQGTVPNEQFF
TRBV4-3	TRBJ1-1	-	CASSPGSVNTEAFF
TRBV28	TRBJ1-5	TRBD1	CASSATGYQPQHF
TRBV9	TRBJ2-7	-	CASSPGTVGEQYF
TRBV3-1	TRBJ2-7	TRBD2	CASSQGTSGRTHEQYF
TRBV28	TRBJ1-5	-	CASSLYLTANQPQHF
TRBV19	TRBJ2-6	-	CASSTTDSFSGANVLTF